One T cell receptor beta chain is described in this entry. The data were taken from a study of blood T cell repertoires in COVID-19. Turning to the study itself: T cells, B-cell-depleted T cells, or PBMCs supplied cDNA or gDNA.

V was shortened by 0 bases and J by 3 bases, with 10 bases between the two germline ends. Germline V gives CDR1 SGHRS, CDR2 YFSETQ. This CDR3 has 14 amino acids. Method: immunoSEQ multiplex PCR; TCRdb's copy keeps in-frame clones and lacks some. Of 200,000 to 300,000 clones listed, roughly 84% are singletons. V is TRBV5-1 and J is TRBJ2-7, with D tentatively TRBD1 (6 bases). The sequenced material came from peripheral blood. The origin of this receptor is a middle-aged man who had recovered from COVID-19. This CDR3 is CASSLGSRGYEQYF. The CDR3 DNA is TGCGCCAGCAGCTTGGGTAGCAGGGGCTACGAGCAGTACTTC. Full variable domain (missing parts from reference TRBV5-1 and TRBJ2-7): KAGVTQTPRYLIKTRGQQVTLSCSPISGHRSVSWYQQTPGQGLQFLFEYFSETQRNKGNFPGRFSGRQFSNSRSEMNVSTLELGDSALYLCASSLGSRGYEQYFGPGTRLTVT.